The rows below give T cell receptor beta chains drawn from one sample of a study of breast tumors, draining lymph nodes, adjacent tissues. TCRdb itself ran the multiplex PCR reads through MiXCR, one entry per CDR3 protein. The sample contains about 230,000 distinct CDR3 sequences, around 32% of which appear only once. Sequencing was carried out using axillary lymph node tissue. Receptors originate from a female donor with breast cancer. Some clones in this sample may be carry-over from other donors' samples. The CDR3 runs from the conserved cysteine through the conserved F or W. The D gene is left open where the match is weak. Size tells how often a clone was seen (once, few, many) or the class of an expanded clone, and some rows leave it out.

d_call: .
j_call: TRBJ2-2
clone_size: many
v_call: TRBV6-5
cdr3_aa: CASSPRSGTGELFF
cdr3_nt: TGTGCCAGCAGTCCCCGAAGCGGGACCGGGGAGCTGTTTTTT

d_call: TRBD2
j_call: TRBJ2-3
clone_size: .
v_call: TRBV10-3
cdr3_aa: CAISTSGSGDTQYF
cdr3_nt: TGTGCCATCAGTACTAGCGGGAGCGGGGATACGCAGTATTTT

d_call: TRBD2
j_call: TRBJ2-2
clone_size: .
v_call: TRBV10-3
cdr3_aa: CAISESAAGTSGGELFF
cdr3_nt: TGTGCCATCAGTGAGTCCGCAGCCGGGACTAGCGGCGGGGAGCTGTTTTTT

d_call: TRBD2
j_call: TRBJ2-1
clone_size: many
v_call: TRBV7-9
cdr3_aa: CASLGTSNEQFF
cdr3_nt: TGTGCCAGCCTTGGGACTAGCAATGAGCAGTTCTTC

d_call: .
j_call: TRBJ2-2
clone_size: .
v_call: TRBV11-1
cdr3_aa: CASSLAPSVPGELFF
cdr3_nt: TGTGCCAGCAGCTTAGCCCCTAGCGTGCCCGGGGAGCTGTTTTTT

d_call: TRBD1
j_call: TRBJ2-2
clone_size: .
v_call: TRBV6-6
cdr3_aa: CASSHRGTGELFF
cdr3_nt: TGTGCCAGCAGTCACAGGGGAACCGGGGAGCTGTTTTTT

d_call: TRBD1
j_call: TRBJ2-5
clone_size: .
v_call: TRBV2
cdr3_aa: CASRHRGTLSETQYF
cdr3_nt: TGTGCCAGCAGGCACAGGGGGACGTTATCGGAGACCCAGTACTTC

d_call: .
j_call: TRBJ2-7
clone_size: many
v_call: TRBV7-9
cdr3_aa: CASSLGAYEQYF
cdr3_nt: TGTGCCAGCAGTTTGGGGGCCTACGAGCAGTACTTC

d_call: .
j_call: TRBJ2-1
clone_size: many
v_call: TRBV19
cdr3_aa: CASSLDIYYNEQFF
cdr3_nt: TGTGCCAGTAGTCTGGACATCTACTACAATGAGCAGTTCTTC

d_call: .
j_call: TRBJ2-2
clone_size: many
v_call: TRBV6-6
cdr3_aa: CASSHSRGVGELFF
cdr3_nt: TGTGCCAGCAGTCACTCGAGAGGGGTCGGGGAGCTGTTTTTT

d_call: TRBD1
j_call: TRBJ2-3
clone_size: many
v_call: TRBV14
cdr3_aa: CASSQAGQGLSTDTQYF
cdr3_nt: TGTGCCAGCAGCCAAGCAGGACAGGGACTTAGCACAGATACGCAGTATTTT

d_call: .
j_call: TRBJ2-7
clone_size: many
v_call: TRBV19
cdr3_aa: CASSIMETSYEQYF
cdr3_nt: TGTGCCAGTAGTATCATGGAGACCTCCTACGAGCAGTACTTC

d_call: .
j_call: TRBJ2-5
clone_size: many
v_call: TRBV7-9
cdr3_aa: CASSPPPGRTDKRAQYF
cdr3_nt: TGTGCCAGCTCCCCCCCTCCCGGGCGGACAGACAAGAGAGCCCAGTACTTC

d_call: .
j_call: TRBJ2-3
clone_size: few
v_call: TRBV6-5
cdr3_aa: CASSYRGQVTDTQYF
cdr3_nt: TGTGCCAGCAGTTACCGCGGGCAGGTCACAGATACGCAGTATTTT